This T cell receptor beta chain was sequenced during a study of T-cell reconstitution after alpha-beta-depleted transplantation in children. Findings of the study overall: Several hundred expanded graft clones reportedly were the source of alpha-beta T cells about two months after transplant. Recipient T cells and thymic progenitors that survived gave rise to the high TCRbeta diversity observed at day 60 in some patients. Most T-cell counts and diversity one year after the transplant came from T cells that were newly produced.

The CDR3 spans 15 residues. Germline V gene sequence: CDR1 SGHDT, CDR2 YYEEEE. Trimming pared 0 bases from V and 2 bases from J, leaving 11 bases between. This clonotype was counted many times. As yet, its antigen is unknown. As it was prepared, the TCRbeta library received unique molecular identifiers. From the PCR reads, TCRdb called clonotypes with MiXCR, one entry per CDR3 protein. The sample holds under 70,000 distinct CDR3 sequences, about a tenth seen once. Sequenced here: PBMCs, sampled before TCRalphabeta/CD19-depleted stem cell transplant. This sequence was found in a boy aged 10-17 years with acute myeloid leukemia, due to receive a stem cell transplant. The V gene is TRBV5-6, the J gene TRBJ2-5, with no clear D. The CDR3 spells CASSLATTLQETQYF. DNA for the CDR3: TGTGCCAGCAGCTTGGCGACGACGTTACAAGAGACCCAGTACTTC.